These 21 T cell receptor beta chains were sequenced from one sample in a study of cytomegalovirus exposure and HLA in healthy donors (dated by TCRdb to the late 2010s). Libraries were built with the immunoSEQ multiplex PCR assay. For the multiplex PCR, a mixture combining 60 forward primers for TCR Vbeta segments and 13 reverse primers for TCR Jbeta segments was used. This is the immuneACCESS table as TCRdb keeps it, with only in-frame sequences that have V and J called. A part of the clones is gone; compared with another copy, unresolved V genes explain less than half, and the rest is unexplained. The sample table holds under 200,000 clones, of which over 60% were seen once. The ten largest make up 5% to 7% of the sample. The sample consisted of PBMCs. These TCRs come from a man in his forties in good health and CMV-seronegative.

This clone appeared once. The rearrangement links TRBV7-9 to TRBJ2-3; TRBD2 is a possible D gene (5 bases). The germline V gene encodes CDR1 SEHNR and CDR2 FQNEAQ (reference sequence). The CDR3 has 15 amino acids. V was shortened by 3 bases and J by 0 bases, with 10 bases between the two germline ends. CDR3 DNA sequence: TGTGCCAGCAGCTTCAGCGGATACAGCACAGATACGCAGTATTTT. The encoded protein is CASSFSGYSTDTQYF.

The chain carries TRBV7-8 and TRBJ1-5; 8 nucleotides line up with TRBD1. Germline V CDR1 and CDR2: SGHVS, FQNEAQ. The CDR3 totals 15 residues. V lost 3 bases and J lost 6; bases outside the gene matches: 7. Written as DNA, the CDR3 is TGTGCCAGCAGCTTTTCTCAGGGGGCAGCTCAGCCCCAGCATTTT. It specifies CASSFSQGAAQPQHF.

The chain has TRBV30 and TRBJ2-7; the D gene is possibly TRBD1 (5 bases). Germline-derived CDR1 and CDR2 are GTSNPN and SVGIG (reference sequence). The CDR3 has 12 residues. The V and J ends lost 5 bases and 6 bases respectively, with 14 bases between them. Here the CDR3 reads CAWGQGRSEQYF. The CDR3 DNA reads TGTGCCTGGGGCCAGGGTAGAAGCGAGCAGTACTTC. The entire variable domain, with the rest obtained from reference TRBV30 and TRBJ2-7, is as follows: SQTIHQWPATLVQPVGSPLSLECTVEGTSNPNLYWYRQAAGRGLQLLFYSVGIGQISSEVPQNLSASRPQDRQFILSSKKLLLSDSGFYLCAWGQGRSEQYFGPGTRLTVT.

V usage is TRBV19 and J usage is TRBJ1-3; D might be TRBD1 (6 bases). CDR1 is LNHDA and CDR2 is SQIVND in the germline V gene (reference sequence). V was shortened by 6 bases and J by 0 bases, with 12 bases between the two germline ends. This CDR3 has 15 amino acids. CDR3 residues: CASSGQFTSGNTIYF. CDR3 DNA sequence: TGTGCCAGTAGCGGACAGTTCACCTCTGGAAACACCATATATTTT.

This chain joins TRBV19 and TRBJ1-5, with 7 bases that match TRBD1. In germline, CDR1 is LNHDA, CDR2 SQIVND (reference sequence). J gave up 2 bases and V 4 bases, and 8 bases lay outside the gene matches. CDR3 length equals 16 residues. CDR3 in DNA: TGTGCCAGTAGTAGTACAGGGGCGCGGGGCAATCAGCCCCAGCATTTT. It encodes CASSSTGARGNQPQHF.

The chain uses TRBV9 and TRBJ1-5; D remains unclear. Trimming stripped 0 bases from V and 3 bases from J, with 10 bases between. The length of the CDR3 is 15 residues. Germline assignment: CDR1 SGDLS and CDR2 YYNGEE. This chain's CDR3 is CASSVGGTANQPQHF. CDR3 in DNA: TGTGCCAGCAGCGTAGGCGGAACGGCCAATCAGCCCCAGCATTTT.

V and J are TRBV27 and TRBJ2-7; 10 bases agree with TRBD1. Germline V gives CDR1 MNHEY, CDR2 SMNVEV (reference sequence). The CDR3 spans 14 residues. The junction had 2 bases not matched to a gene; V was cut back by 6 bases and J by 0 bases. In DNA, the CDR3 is TGTGCCAGCAGCCGGACAGGGGGCTCCTACGAGCAGTACTTC. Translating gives CASSRTGGSYEQYF.

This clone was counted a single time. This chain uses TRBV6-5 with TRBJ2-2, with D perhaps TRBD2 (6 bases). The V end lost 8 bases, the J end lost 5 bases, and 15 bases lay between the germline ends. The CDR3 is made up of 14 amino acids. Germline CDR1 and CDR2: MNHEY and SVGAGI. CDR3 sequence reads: CASRRDPTTGELFF. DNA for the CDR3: TGTGCCAGCCGGAGGGACCCTACGACCGGGGAGCTGTTTTTT.

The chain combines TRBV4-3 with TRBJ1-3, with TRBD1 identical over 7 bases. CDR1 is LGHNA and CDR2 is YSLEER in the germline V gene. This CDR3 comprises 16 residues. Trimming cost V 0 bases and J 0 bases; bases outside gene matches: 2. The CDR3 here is CASSQEAGGSGNTIYF. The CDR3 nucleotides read TGCGCCAGCAGCCAAGAGGCAGGGGGCTCTGGAAACACCATATATTTT.

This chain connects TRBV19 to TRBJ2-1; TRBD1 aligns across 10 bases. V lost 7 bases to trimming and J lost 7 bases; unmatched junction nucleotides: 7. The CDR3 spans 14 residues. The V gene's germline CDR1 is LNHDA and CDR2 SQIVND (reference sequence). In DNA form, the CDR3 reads TGTGCCAGTAAGAGACAGGGGGCAGAGAATGAGCAGTTCTTC. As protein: CASKRQGAENEQFF.

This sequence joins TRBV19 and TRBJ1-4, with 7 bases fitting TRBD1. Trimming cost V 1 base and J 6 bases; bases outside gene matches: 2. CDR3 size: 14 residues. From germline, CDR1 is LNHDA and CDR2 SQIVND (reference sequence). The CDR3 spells CASSIGRGHEKLFF. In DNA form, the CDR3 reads TGTGCCAGTAGTATAGGAAGGGGGCATGAAAAACTGTTTTTT.

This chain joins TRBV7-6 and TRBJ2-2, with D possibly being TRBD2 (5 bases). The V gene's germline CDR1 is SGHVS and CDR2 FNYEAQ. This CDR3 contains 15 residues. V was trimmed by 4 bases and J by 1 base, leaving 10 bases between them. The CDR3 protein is CASSSHGVNTGELFF. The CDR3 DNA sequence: TGTGCCAGCAGCTCCCACGGGGTGAACACCGGGGAGCTGTTTTTT.

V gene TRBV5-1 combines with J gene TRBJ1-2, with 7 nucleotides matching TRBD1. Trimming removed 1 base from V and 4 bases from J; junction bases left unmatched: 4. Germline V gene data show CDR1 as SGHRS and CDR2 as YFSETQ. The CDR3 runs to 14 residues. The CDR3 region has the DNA TGCGCCAGCAGCTTGATGACAGGGTCCTATGGCTACACCTTC. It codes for CASSLMTGSYGYTF. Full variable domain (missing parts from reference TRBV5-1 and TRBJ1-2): KAGVTQTPRYLIKTRGQQVTLSCSPISGHRSVSWYQQTPGQGLQFLFEYFSETQRNKGNFPGRFSGRQFSNSRSEMNVSTLELGDSALYLCASSLMTGSYGYTFGSGTRLTVV.

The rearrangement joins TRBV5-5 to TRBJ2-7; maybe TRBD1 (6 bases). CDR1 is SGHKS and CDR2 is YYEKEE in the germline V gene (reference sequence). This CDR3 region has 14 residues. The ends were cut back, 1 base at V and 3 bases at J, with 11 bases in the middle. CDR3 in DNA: TGTGCCAGCAGCTTGTGGGGGCAAAACTACGAGCAGTACTTC. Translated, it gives CASSLWGQNYEQYF. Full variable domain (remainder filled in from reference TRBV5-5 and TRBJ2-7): DAGVTQSPTHLIKTRGQQVTLRCSPISGHKSVSWYQQVLGQGPQFIFQYYEKEERGRGNFPDRFSARQFPNYSSELNVNALLLGDSALYLCASSLWGQNYEQYFGPGTRLTVT.

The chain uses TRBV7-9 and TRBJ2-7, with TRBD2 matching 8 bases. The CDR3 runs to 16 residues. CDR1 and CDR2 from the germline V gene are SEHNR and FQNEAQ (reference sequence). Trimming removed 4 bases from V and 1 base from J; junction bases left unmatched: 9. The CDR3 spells CASSSPLRGGSYEQYF. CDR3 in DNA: TGTGCCAGCAGCTCACCGCTCCGGGGGGGGTCCTACGAGCAGTACTTC. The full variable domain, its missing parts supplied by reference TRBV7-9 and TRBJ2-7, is DTGVSQNPRHKITKRGQNVTFRCDPISEHNRLYWYRQTLGQGPEFLTYFQNEAQLEKSRLLSDRFSAERPKGSFSTLEIQRTEQGDSAMYLCASSSPLRGGSYEQYFGPGTRLTVT.

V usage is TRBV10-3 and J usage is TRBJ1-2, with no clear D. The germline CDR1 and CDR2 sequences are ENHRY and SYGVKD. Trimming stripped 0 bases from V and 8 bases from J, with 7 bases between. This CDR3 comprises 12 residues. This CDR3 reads CAISESERGYTF. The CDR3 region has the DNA TGTGCCATCAGTGAGTCGGAGAGGGGCTACACCTTC.

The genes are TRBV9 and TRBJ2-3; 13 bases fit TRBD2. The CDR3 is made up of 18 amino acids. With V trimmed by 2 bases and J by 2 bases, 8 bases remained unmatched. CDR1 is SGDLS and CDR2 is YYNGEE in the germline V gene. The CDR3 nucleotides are TGTGCCAGCAGCGTGGCCCCGGGACTAGCGGGGTTCACAGATACGCAGTATTTT. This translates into CASSVAPGLAGFTDTQYF.

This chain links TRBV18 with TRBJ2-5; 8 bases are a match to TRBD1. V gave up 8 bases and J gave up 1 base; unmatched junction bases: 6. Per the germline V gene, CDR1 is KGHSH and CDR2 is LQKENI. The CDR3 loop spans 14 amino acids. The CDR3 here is CASSGGTGQETQYF. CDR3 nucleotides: TGTGCCAGCAGTGGGGGGACAGGCCAAGAGACCCAGTACTTC.

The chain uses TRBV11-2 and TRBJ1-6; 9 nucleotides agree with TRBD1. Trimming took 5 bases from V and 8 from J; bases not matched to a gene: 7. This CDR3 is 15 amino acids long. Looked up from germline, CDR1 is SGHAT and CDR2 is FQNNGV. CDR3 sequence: CASSVNGQGYSPLHF. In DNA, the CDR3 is TGTGCCAGCAGCGTAAACGGACAGGGGTATTCACCCCTCCACTTT.

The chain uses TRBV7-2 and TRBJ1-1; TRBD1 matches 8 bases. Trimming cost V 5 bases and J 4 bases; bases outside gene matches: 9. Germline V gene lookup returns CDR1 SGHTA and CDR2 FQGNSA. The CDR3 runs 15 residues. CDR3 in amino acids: CASSPGDRRSTEAFF. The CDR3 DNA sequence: TGTGCCAGCAGCCCAGGGGACAGGAGGAGCACTGAAGCTTTCTTT.

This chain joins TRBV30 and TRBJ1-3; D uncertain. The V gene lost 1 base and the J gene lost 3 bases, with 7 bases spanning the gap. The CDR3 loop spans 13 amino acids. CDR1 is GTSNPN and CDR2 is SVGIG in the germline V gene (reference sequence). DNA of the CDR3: TGTGCCTGGAGTGCGACTTTTGGAAACACCATATATTTT. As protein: CAWSATFGNTIYF.